This TCR beta chain derives from a study of cytomegalovirus exposure and HLA in healthy donors (dated by TCRdb to the late 2010s). Context from the whole study: According to a later analysis, one platform produced both the roughly 130 validation repertoires and the 670 or so repertoires of the first cohort. To predict cytomegalovirus infection status, the study combined high-throughput TCR immunosequencing, statistical association of individual TCRs with disease status, and machine learning. The study aimed to test whether signatures of past pathogen exposure could be identified by cataloging public T cell receptors. A separate validation cohort of approximately 130 different subjects was used in addition to the 666-subject first cohort. Study-level results and caveats: The validation cohort had no HLA typing available for a later analysis, so co-occurrence within that cohort was assessed over all 130 or so repertoires. It was suggested by the authors that the approach could potentially be generalized to other disease states and immunological phenotypes. The study listed approximately 150 TCR beta chains as associated with cytomegalovirus. Subsequent analysis determined that TCRs grouped into clusters in the first cohort also showed a tendency toward co-occurrence across the 120 or so validation repertoires, and 94% of cluster scores exceeded 0. The classifier was reported to diagnose cytomegalovirus status with high specificity and sensitivity in both the original and validation cohorts. In vitro tests confirmed that a few of the cytomegalovirus-associated TCR beta chains recognize cytomegalovirus antigens. Most TCR sequences were seen in very few donors, while some public TCRs were found in many individuals.

Donors formed part of the validation cohort, which comprised approximately 130 subjects and was distinct from the first cohort of several hundred subjects. The CDR3 has 11 amino acids, counting the end cysteine and phenylalanine. Only the CDR3 part of the read is kept: 33 bases, read in frame from the first base. Taken from the germline V gene (reference sequence), the CDR1 and CDR2 loops are DFQATT and SNEGSKA. From V the trimming removes 6 bases and from J it removes 8 bases, while the gene matches leave 2 bases of the junction unaccounted for. Library method: the immunoSEQ multiplex PCR assay. The authors processed their data as follows. A statistical classification framework was built for diagnosing cytomegalovirus status from the catalog of TCR beta chain sequences. TCRdb re-hosts the immuneACCESS table, in-frame sequences only. Its copies lack some clones; in the studies checked, an unresolved V gene accounts for under half of them, and the cause for the rest is not known. The V and J calls and clone size were taken over from that table, and D and trimming were inferred from the DNA. This sample gives more than 250,000 clones in total; around 87% of them show up just once. The ten largest clones represent approximately 1.2% of the sample.

With regard to this clone: This receptor's antigen is unknown. Within one base of it there is no much larger clone, and no base qualities were kept.

Sequenced input: PBMCs. This receptor chain uses TRBV20-1 and TRBJ2-1, with 9 bases in between that match TRBD1. This sequence was found in a young woman in good health and CMV-seropositive. CDR3 region: CSAGQGDEQFF. The bases are TGCAGTGCGGGACAGGGAGATGAGCAGTTCTTC.